These 18 T cell receptor beta chains were all obtained from the same sample, sequenced in a study of blood T cell repertoires in COVID-19. Repertoires were generated with immunoSEQ multiplex PCR, while TCRdb's copy carries only in-frame clones and drops some. This sample yields over 120,000 clones, of which 76% are seen a single time; 3.5% to 5% belongs to the top ten. Sequencing input: peripheral blood. The receptors were gathered from a woman aged 80 or over with active or convalescent COVID-19.

CDR3 in amino acids: CASSPQGQATYEQYF. In nucleotides, the CDR3 is TGTGCCAGCAGTCCCCAGGGGCAAGCTACCTACGAGCAGTACTTC. V gene TRBV28 combines with J gene TRBJ2-7; tentatively, D is TRBD1 (6 bases). Trimming took off 5 bases at V and 2 bases at J, with 16 bases between the two ends. The CDR3 consists of 15 residues. Germline V CDR1 and CDR2: MDHEN, SYDVKM.

The chain is built from TRBV28 and TRBJ1-1, with 8 positions matching TRBD1. Unmatched junction bases numbered 12, after V lost 7 bases and J lost 2 bases. Looked up from germline, CDR1 is MDHEN and CDR2 is SYDVKM. The CDR3 length is 16 residues. The CDR3 DNA reads as TGTGCCAGCAACGGGCAGGGGGCGTTAGGTAACACTGAAGCTTTCTTT. Translation: CASNGQGALGNTEAFF.

V and J are TRBV30 and TRBJ2-1; 12 nucleotides agree with TRBD2. Germline V lookup: CDR1 GTSNPN, CDR2 SVGIG (reference sequence). This CDR3 is 13 amino acids long. The trim removed 4 bases at V and 9 bases at J, leaving 4 bases unmatched. The CDR3 region has the DNA TGTGCCTGGATGACTAGCGGGGGTGGTGAGCAGTTCTTC. This sequence encodes CAWMTSGGGEQFF.

The J gene is TRBJ1-1, the V gene TRBV5-6; D is undetermined. The CDR3 length is 15 residues. Germline V gene sequence: CDR1 SGHDT, CDR2 YYEEEE. V lost 0 bases and J lost 7, with 16 bases in between. The CDR3 nucleotides read TGTGCCAGCAGCTTGGTTCTCTTCCCCGCGGATGAAGCTTTCTTT. This encodes CASSLVLFPADEAFF.

The genes are TRBV2 and TRBJ1-5; D remains ambiguous. CDR3 size: 13 residues. Trimming pared 8 bases from V and 9 bases from J, leaving 17 bases between. The germline gives CDR1 SNHLY, CDR2 FYNNEI. In nucleotides, the CDR3 is TGTGCCAGCGGAGTCGAGGCCGTGGGGCCCCAGCATTTT. This encodes CASGVEAVGPQHF.

The rearrangement joins TRBV2 to TRBJ1-2, with a tentative D call TRBD1 (6 bases). The V end was cut by 4 bases, the J end by 2 bases, with 14 bases between. The CDR3 consists of 15 residues. Germline-derived CDR1 and CDR2 are SNHLY and FYNNEI. The CDR3 sequence is CASSVFRGRNYGYTF. DNA of the CDR3: TGTGCCAGCAGTGTATTCAGGGGCCGGAACTATGGCTACACCTTC. The full variable domain, in which reference TRBV2 and TRBJ1-2 provide the parts outside the CDR3, is EPEVTQTPSHQVTQMGQEVILRCVPISNHLYFYWYRQILGQKVEFLVSFYNNEISEKSEIFDDQFSVERPDGSNFTLKIRSTKLEDSAMYFCASSVFRGRNYGYTFGSGTRLTVV.

CDR3 DNA sequence: TGTGCCAGCAGTCTACAGGGGGATTCCTACAATGAGCAGTTCTTC. Its protein product is CASSLQGDSYNEQFF. The gene calls are TRBV2 and TRBJ2-1, with 8 bases aligning to TRBD1. V dropped 5 bases and J dropped 1; count of bases not matched to a gene: 4. Germline V lookup: CDR1 SNHLY, CDR2 FYNNEI. This CDR3 spans 15 amino acids.

This clone was seen once. This chain joins TRBV5-6 and TRBJ1-2, with TRBD1 matching over 7 bases. This CDR3 contains 16 residues. In germline, CDR1 is SGHDT, CDR2 YYEEEE. J gave up 2 bases and V 5 bases, and 12 bases lay outside the gene matches. In DNA, the CDR3 is TGTGCCAGCAGACCCGGGCTGGGACAGTTAAACTATGGCTACACCTTC. It yields the protein CASRPGLGQLNYGYTF.

The V call is TRBV5-6, the J call TRBJ2-1; TRBD2 matches at 12 bases. This CDR3 is 16 amino acids long. Germline CDR1 and CDR2: SGHDT and YYEEEE. V dropped 3 bases and J dropped 7; count of bases not matched to a gene: 8. The CDR3 sequence is CASSSSSGGAGNEQFF. The CDR3, as DNA: TGTGCCAGCAGCTCTTCTAGCGGGGGGGCCGGTAATGAGCAGTTCTTC. Filled out from reference TRBV5-6 and TRBJ2-1, the complete variable domain reads DAGVTQSPTHLIKTRGQQVTLRCSPKSGHDTVSWYQQALGQGPQFIFQYYEEEERQRGNFPDRFSGHQFPNYSSELNVNALLLGDSALYLCASSSSSGGAGNEQFFGPGTRLTVL.

J is TRBJ2-7 and V is TRBV12-3 or TRBV12-4; maybe TRBD1 (6 bases). The CDR3 has 13 amino acids. The V end lost 3 bases, the J end lost 3 bases, and 9 bases lay between the germline ends. The CDR3 sequence: CASSFPGDYEQYF. CDR3 coding DNA: TGTGCCAGCAGTTTCCCAGGGGACTACGAGCAGTACTTC.

This chain uses TRBV5-1 with TRBJ1-1; possible D gene TRBD1, 5 bases. The CDR3 is 13 residues long. Germline V lookup: CDR1 SGHRS, CDR2 YFSETQ. V was pared by 4 bases and J by 1 base, with 8 bases between. The CDR3 region is CASSPQGNTEAFF. CDR3 bases: TGCGCCAGCAGCCCCCAGGGGAACACTGAAGCTTTCTTT.

The gene calls are TRBV12-3 or TRBV12-4 and TRBJ2-7; a weak D match, TRBD1 (6 bases). V was cut by 6 bases and J by 3 bases, with 9 bases left in between. The CDR3 is 12 amino acids. The CDR3 region is CASSFRGYEQYF. The CDR3 DNA follows: TGTGCCAGCAGCTTCAGGGGCTACGAGCAGTACTTC.

This clone was observed a few times. This chain links TRBV7-9 with TRBJ1-2; D unresolved. V lost 1 base and J lost 6, with 12 bases in between. Germline CDR1 reads SEHNR; CDR2 reads FQNEAQ (reference sequence). The CDR3 consists of 14 residues. This CDR3 reads CASSLEHRSHGYTF. The CDR3 DNA sequence: TGTGCCAGCAGCTTAGAACACAGATCCCATGGCTACACCTTC.

In the case of this clone: This may arise from a read error, as a much more abundant clone is one base away. Other DNA variants within this sample encode the same CDR3. This chain links TRBV10-3 with TRBJ2-7, with TRBD1 matching 10 bases. The germline V gene encodes CDR1 ENHRY and CDR2 SYGVKD. The CDR3 is 13 residues long. This chain's CDR3 is CAISGTGDYEQYF. As DNA, the CDR3 is TGTGCCATCTCCGGGACAGGGGACTACGAGCAATACTTC.

The chain has TRBV5-6 and TRBJ1-2; weak D call: TRBD1 (6 bases). CDR3 length equals 17 residues. Germline V CDR1 and CDR2: SGHDT, YYEEEE. Trimming stripped 0 bases from V and 3 bases from J, with 18 bases between. The chain's CDR3 is CASSLGASRGSYYGYTF. The CDR3 coding sequence is TGTGCCAGCAGCTTGGGGGCCTCCAGGGGCTCTTACTATGGCTACACCTTC.

This clone was counted only a few times. The rearrangement uses TRBV6-5 and TRBJ1-5; tentative D call: TRBD1 (6 bases). The CDR3 is 15 residues long. Trimming took off 4 bases at V and 5 bases at J, with 15 bases between the two ends. Germline values: CDR1 MNHEY, CDR2 SVGAGI. The CDR3 sequence: CASSSGRGVYQPQHF. For the CDR3, the DNA is TGTGCCAGCAGTTCGGGCAGGGGCGTATATCAGCCCCAGCATTTT.

This clone was observed a single time. This chain uses TRBV6-1 with TRBJ2-1; a possible D gene is TRBD2 (6 bases). V dropped 2 bases and J dropped 10 bases, with 18 bases sitting between them. The V gene's germline CDR1 is MNHNS and CDR2 SASEGT. CDR3 size: 15 residues. The CDR3 loop is CASSETVAPTREQFF. DNA for the CDR3: TGTGCCAGCAGTGAAACCGTGGCACCGACTAGGGAGCAGTTCTTC.

The chain recombines TRBV20-1 with TRBJ1-2; the D is unclear. The CDR3 loop spans 13 amino acids. Germline CDR1 DFQATT, CDR2 SNEGSKA (reference sequence). The V end was cut by 3 bases, the J end by 0 bases, with 8 bases between. The CDR3 DNA reads as TGCAGTGCTAGTCAGGAAACTAACTATGGCTACACCTTC. It translates to CSASQETNYGYTF.